One and the same sample provided the 32 T cell receptor beta chains below, sequenced in a study of T cells in Graves' hyperthyroidism and ophthalmopathy. RNA transcripts served as the template for amplifying TCR beta CDR3 regions. The HTBI primer set drove a first-round RT-PCR of the TCR CDR3. TCRdb redid the calling of the multiplex PCR reads with MiXCR, one entry per CDR3 protein. The sample has a few hundred thousand distinct CDR3 sequences, 16% seen once. The sample was blood. The receptors here all came from a middle-aged woman with Graves' ophthalmopathy.

The V and J genes are TRBV20-1 and TRBJ2-7; 7 nucleotides align to TRBD2. Losses at the gene ends were 2 bases for V and 13 bases for J; bases not matched to a gene: 8. This CDR3 has 11 residues. Per germline, CDR1 DFQATT and CDR2 SNEGSKA (reference sequence). The CDR3 region is CSARTPGGSYF. For the CDR3, the DNA is TGCAGTGCTAGAACCCCGGGAGGCAGTTACTTC.

This clonotype has more than one count but fewer than ten. The V and J genes are TRBV15 and TRBJ2-2, with D unclear. CDR3 size: 12 residues. The germline V gene encodes CDR1 LNHNV and CDR2 YYDKDF (reference sequence). Trimming removed 5 bases from V and 4 bases from J, with 5 bases in between. DNA of the CDR3: TGTGCCACCAGCCCCCTCACCGGGGAGCTGTTTTTT. It translates to CATSPLTGELFF.

To note about this clonotype: A far larger clone lies a single base away; this is likely a read error. V usage is TRBV12-3 or TRBV12-4 and J usage is TRBJ2-3, with 11 bases identical to TRBD2. CDR3 length: 15 amino acids. This CDR3 reads CASSFLAGGTGTQYF. CDR3 bases: TGTGCCAGCAGTTTTCTAGCGGGGGGCACAGGTACGCAGTATTTT.

With regard to this clonotype: At one boundary the junction diverges from the germline segment, which might be a read error. This chain links TRBV28 with TRBJ2-5; weak D call: TRBD1 (5 bases). Per the germline V gene, CDR1 is MDHEN and CDR2 is SYDVKM. This CDR3 contains 13 residues. The CDR3 loop is CASSFKGQGTQYF. The CDR3, as DNA: TGTGCCAGCAGTTTTAAGGGGCAAGGGACCCAGTACTTC.

This clonotype came up a few times. The chain carries TRBV6-1 and TRBJ2-6; D gene ambiguous. Trimming removed 2 bases from V and 0 bases from J, with 11 bases in between. There are 17 residues in the CDR3. Looked up from germline, CDR1 is MNHNS and CDR2 is SASEGT. CDR3: CASSERPPSSGANVLTF. The CDR3 nucleotides read TGTGCCAGCAGTGAACGTCCCCCCAGCTCTGGGGCCAACGTCCTGACTTTC.

This clonotype came up many times. The V call is TRBV28, the J call TRBJ2-3; D is perhaps TRBD1 (5 bases). V shed 6 bases and J shed 0 bases, with 13 bases lying between them. Looked up from germline, CDR1 is MDHEN and CDR2 is SYDVKM. CDR3 length: 15 residues. The CDR3 coding sequence is TGTGCCAGCAGCCCAGGGCAGGAGAGCACAGATACGCAGTATTTT. Amino acids: CASSPGQESTDTQYF.

This clonotype was counted at least ten times. The CDR3 sequence is CAWSEYGTMNTEAFF. In nucleotides, the CDR3 is TGTGCCTGGAGTGAGTACGGAACTATGAACACTGAAGCTTTCTTT. This sequence joins TRBV30 and TRBJ1-1; the D is unclear. Germline CDR1 reads GTSNPN; CDR2 reads SVGIG (reference sequence). Trimming took off 1 base at V and 0 bases at J, with 12 bases between the two ends. This CDR3 is built from 15 residues.

This clonotype was seen at least ten times. The CDR3 protein is CSARDSYNEQFF. CDR3 nucleotides: TGCAGTGCTAGAGACTCTTACAATGAGCAGTTCTTC. The chain carries TRBV20-1 and TRBJ2-1; D gene unclear. This CDR3 has 12 residues. V was pared by 0 bases and J by 4 bases, with 4 bases between. Per the germline V gene, CDR1 is DFQATT and CDR2 is SNEGSKA (reference sequence).

This clonotype showed up many times. This chain connects TRBV30 to TRBJ2-7; TRBD1 might be the D (5 bases). The germline V gene encodes CDR1 GTSNPN and CDR2 SVGIG (reference sequence). The CDR3 has 12 amino acids. Trimming shortened V by 1 base and J by 3 bases, and 7 bases separated the two germline ends. CDR3 loop: CAWSADSYEQYF. The DNA for the CDR3 is TGTGCCTGGAGTGCCGACAGCTACGAGCAGTACTTC.

There are many counts of this clonotype. The chain has TRBV28 and TRBJ2-7; 10 bases map to TRBD2. V gave up 0 bases and J gave up 6 bases; unmatched junction bases: 5. CDR3 length equals 15 residues. CDR1 and CDR2 from the germline V gene are MDHEN and SYDVKM. The DNA for the CDR3 is TGTGCCAGCAGTTTATGGAGCGGGAGGGCCCTCGAGCAGTACTTC. Its translation: CASSLWSGRALEQYF.

This clonotype was recorded at least ten times. V is TRBV5-1 and J is TRBJ1-5; perhaps TRBD1 as D (5 bases). The CDR3 runs 16 residues. Trimming shortened V by 0 bases and J by 4 bases, and 14 bases separated the two germline ends. Germline-derived CDR1 and CDR2 are SGHRS and YFSETQ. CDR3 protein: CASSLGPAQENQPQHF. The CDR3 DNA is TGCGCCAGCAGCTTGGGCCCGGCACAGGAAAATCAGCCCCAGCATTTT.

This clonotype was seen a few times. The J gene is TRBJ1-1, the V gene TRBV6-1; TRBD1 aligns across 10 bases. Germline CDR1 and CDR2: MNHNS and SASEGT. Unmatched junction bases numbered 5, after V lost 5 bases and J lost 5 bases. This CDR3 comprises 14 residues. Here the CDR3 DNA reads TGTGCCAGCAGTCTGACAGGGGGCTATACTGAAGCTTTCTTT. This codes for CASSLTGGYTEAFF.

This clonotype showed up just a few times. J is TRBJ2-1 and V is TRBV2, with 10 bases lining up with TRBD2. Germline trimming cut 6 bases from V and 8 bases from J; bases unmatched to any gene: 7. The CDR3 loop spans 14 amino acids. Per germline, CDR1 SNHLY and CDR2 FYNNEI. The CDR3 loop is CASRGSGRIYEQFF. CDR3 in DNA: TGTGCCAGCAGGGGTAGCGGGAGGATCTATGAGCAGTTCTTC. The entire variable domain, with the rest obtained from reference TRBV2 and TRBJ2-1, is as follows: EPEVTQTPSHQVTQMGQEVILRCVPISNHLYFYWYRQILGQKVEFLVSFYNNEISEKSEIFDDQFSVERPDGSNFTLKIRSTKLEDSAMYFCASRGSGRIYEQFFGPGTRLTVL.

This clonotype occurred many times. The rearrangement links TRBV12-3 or TRBV12-4 to TRBJ2-5; D call uncertain. V dropped 5 bases and J dropped 5 bases, with 12 bases sitting between them. CDR3 length equals 13 residues. The CDR3 is CASSPNVGETQYF. CDR3 nucleotides: TGTGCCAGCAGTCCAAACGTCGGGGAGACCCAGTACTTC.

The chain carries TRBV20-1 and TRBJ2-7, with TRBD1 matching over 8 bases. Germline V gene data show CDR1 as DFQATT and CDR2 as SNEGSKA (reference sequence). The ends lost 6 bases at V and 4 bases at J; junction bases unmatched: 11. CDR3 length: 14 residues. The CDR3 DNA follows: TGCAGTGCCCCTGGACAGGGCAGGTTTTACGAGCAGTACTTC. It is translated as CSAPGQGRFYEQYF.

The CDR3 loop is CASSSRTFPVPYNEQFF. CDR3 coding DNA: TGTGCCAGCAGTTCAAGAACGTTCCCCGTCCCCTACAATGAGCAGTTCTTC. The chain employs TRBV28 and TRBJ2-1, with D hard to call. The germline V gene encodes CDR1 MDHEN and CDR2 SYDVKM. V lost 4 bases and J lost 2, with 18 bases in between. This CDR3 has 17 residues. The whole variable domain, remainder taken from reference TRBV28 and TRBJ2-1, is DVKVTQSSRYLVKRTGEKVFLECVQDMDHENMFWYRQDPGLGLRLIYFSYDVKMKEKGDIPEGYSVSREKKERFSLILESASTNQTSMYLCASSSRTFPVPYNEQFFGPGTRLTVL.

The chain couples TRBV5-5 to TRBJ2-7, with D perhaps TRBD1 (5 bases). V lost 4 bases to trimming and J lost 3 bases, with 17 bases between them. CDR3 size: 15 residues. From germline, CDR1 is SGHKS and CDR2 YYEKEE (reference sequence). The CDR3 protein is CASSLSREVLYEQYF. The DNA of the CDR3 is TGTGCCAGCAGCCTATCCAGGGAAGTCCTCTACGAGCAGTACTTC.

In its sample, this clonotype was seen many times. The chain couples TRBV28 to TRBJ2-1; 8 bases line up with TRBD2. This CDR3 comprises 16 residues. The V segment lost 6 bases and the J segment 9 bases; nucleotides outside the gene matches: 16. Looked up from germline, CDR1 is MDHEN and CDR2 is SYDVKM. CDR3 coding DNA: TGTGCCAGCAGGGGGTCGAGCGGGAGTGGTTATGGTGAGCAGTTCTTC. This encodes CASRGSSGSGYGEQFF.

This clonotype has at least ten counts. The chain combines TRBV29-1 with TRBJ2-3, with TRBD2 as a possible D gene (6 bases). The CDR3 spans 13 residues. V lost 7 bases, J lost 3 bases, and 14 bases lay in between. Germline V CDR1 and CDR2: SQVTM, ANQGSEA. The CDR3 sequence is CSARDSKTDTQYF. In nucleotides, the CDR3 is TGCAGCGCTCGGGACTCGAAGACAGATACGCAGTATTTT.

This clonotype was detected only a few times. The V gene is TRBV5-1, the J gene TRBJ2-1; 9 bases align to TRBD2. Germline lookup yields CDR1 SGHRS and CDR2 YFSETQ. The CDR3 is made up of 17 amino acids. V lost 4 bases and J lost 2; bases outside the gene matches: 10. CDR3 bases: TGCGCCAGCAGCCCCTCTCCGGGCGGGGGGGCCTACAATGAGCAGTTCTTC. It yields the protein CASSPSPGGGAYNEQFF.

This clonotype was seen at least ten times. The chain employs TRBV19 and TRBJ2-1, with 10 bases fitting TRBD2. The germline gives CDR1 LNHDA, CDR2 SQIVND (reference sequence). Trimming at V came to 4 bases and at J to 6 bases, leaving 9 bases not matched to a gene. This CDR3 is 16 amino acids long. The CDR3 reads CASSKTGTSAGNEQFF. In nucleotides, the CDR3 is TGTGCCAGTAGTAAAACCGGGACTAGCGCCGGCAATGAGCAGTTCTTC.

This clonotype was detected many times. V gene TRBV20-1 combines with J gene TRBJ1-6; 8 bases are a match to TRBD1. J was trimmed by 7 bases and V by 2 bases; bases with no gene match: 4. This CDR3 is built from 14 residues. Germline values: CDR1 DFQATT, CDR2 SNEGSKA (reference sequence). CDR3 nucleotides: TGCAGTGCTAGATCGGGACAGGTGAATTCACCCCTCCACTTT. It translates to CSARSGQVNSPLHF.

The gene calls are TRBV6-1 and TRBJ1-2, with 9 nucleotides matching TRBD1. Trimming cost V 6 bases and J 7 bases; bases outside gene matches: 9. Germline V lookup: CDR1 MNHNS, CDR2 SASEGT. This CDR3 spans 14 amino acids. CDR3 residues: CASREPTGGGGYTF. The CDR3 region has the DNA TGTGCCAGCAGAGAACCTACAGGGGGCGGTGGCTACACCTTC.

V and J are TRBV12-3 or TRBV12-4 and TRBJ1-1, with 8 nucleotides matching TRBD1. The CDR3 spans 14 residues. The junction had 10 bases not matched to a gene; V was cut back by 3 bases and J by 10 bases. This CDR3 reads CASSFGRQGSGAFF. The CDR3 nucleotides read TGTGCCAGCAGTTTTGGAAGACAGGGGTCGGGAGCTTTCTTT.

In this sample, this clonotype turned up many times. The rearrangement links TRBV20-1 to TRBJ2-3; 11 nucleotides align to TRBD2. Germline-derived CDR1 and CDR2 are DFQATT and SNEGSKA (reference sequence). This CDR3 is built from 16 residues. The V segment lost 3 bases and the J segment 3 bases; nucleotides outside the gene matches: 8. The CDR3 DNA is TGCAGTGCTAGGGACTATCTAGCGGGGGGAACAGATACGCAGTATTTT. As protein: CSARDYLAGGTDTQYF.

This clonotype was counted only a few times. This chain joins TRBV2 and TRBJ2-2, with 10 bases fitting TRBD2. This CDR3 is 15 amino acids long. Per the germline V gene, CDR1 is SNHLY and CDR2 is FYNNEI. The CDR3 region has the DNA TGTGCATCGGCCCAGCGGGGGGGCGACACCGGGGAGCTGTTTTTT. It codes for CASAQRGGDTGELFF.

This clonotype was observed at least ten times. The gene calls are TRBV12-3 or TRBV12-4 and TRBJ1-1; D unresolved. CDR3 size: 14 residues. Trimming stripped 5 bases from V and 10 bases from J, with 20 bases between. The CDR3 reads CASSLIHSEHGAFF. Written as DNA, the CDR3 is TGTGCCAGCAGTCTAATCCACAGTGAACACGGAGCTTTCTTT.

This clonotype has at least ten counts. The V and J genes are TRBV20-1 and TRBJ2-7, with 9 bases that match TRBD2. J was trimmed by 4 bases and V by 2 bases; bases with no gene match: 12. Per germline, CDR1 DFQATT and CDR2 SNEGSKA (reference sequence). This CDR3 comprises 16 residues. CDR3 DNA sequence: TGCAGTGCTAGAAACACTGGGGCTAGCGGGACTTACGAGCAGTACTTC. Translating it yields CSARNTGASGTYEQYF.

This clonotype appeared many times. The chain employs TRBV6-1 and TRBJ2-1; D remains ambiguous. Trimming cost V 6 bases and J 0 bases, with 15 bases left between them. There are 16 residues in the CDR3. CDR1 MNHNS and CDR2 SASEGT come from the germline V gene. CDR3 residues: CASSDRSLNSYNEQFF. CDR3 nucleotides: TGTGCCAGCAGCGACCGTAGCTTGAACTCCTACAATGAGCAGTTCTTC.

V is TRBV9 and J is TRBJ2-3; the D gene could be TRBD1 or TRBD2 (6 bases each). CDR1 and CDR2 from the germline V gene are SGDLS and YYNGEE. The CDR3 spans 16 residues. Trimming removed 0 bases from V and 2 bases from J, with 13 bases in between. CDR3 DNA: TGTGCCAGCAGCGTAGCTGGGGGGCTTTCCACAGATACGCAGTATTTT. It specifies CASSVAGGLSTDTQYF.

This clonotype was detected a few times. The CDR3 sequence: CASSWTWEVNTEAFF. The CDR3 DNA reads TGTGCCAGCAGTTGGACCTGGGAGGTGAACACTGAAGCTTTCTTT. This chain joins TRBV5-6 and TRBJ1-1, with unresolved D. There are 15 residues in the CDR3. Trimming stripped 5 bases from V and 0 bases from J, with 14 bases between. Germline assignment: CDR1 SGHDT and CDR2 YYEEEE.

This clonotype was observed at least ten times. The chain recombines TRBV4-1 with TRBJ1-5; D is unresolved. CDR1 MGHRA and CDR2 YSYEKL come from the germline V gene. The CDR3 is 15 amino acids. The V gene lost 4 bases and the J gene lost 2 bases, with 12 bases spanning the gap. As DNA, the CDR3 is TGCGCCAGCAGCCTCCAAGACACAGGCAATCAGCCCCAGCATTTT. As protein: CASSLQDTGNQPQHF.